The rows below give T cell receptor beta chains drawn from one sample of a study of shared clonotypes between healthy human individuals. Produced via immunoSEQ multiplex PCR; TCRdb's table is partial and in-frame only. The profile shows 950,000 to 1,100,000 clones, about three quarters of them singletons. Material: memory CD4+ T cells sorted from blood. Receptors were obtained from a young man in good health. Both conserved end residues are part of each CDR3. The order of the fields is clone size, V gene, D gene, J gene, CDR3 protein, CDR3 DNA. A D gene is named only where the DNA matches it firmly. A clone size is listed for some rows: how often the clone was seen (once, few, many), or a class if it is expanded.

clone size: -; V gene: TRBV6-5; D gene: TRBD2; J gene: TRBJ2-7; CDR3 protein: CASSYGQRGIYEQYF; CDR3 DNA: TGTGCCAGCAGTTACGGACAGCGGGGGATCTACGAGCAGTACTTC
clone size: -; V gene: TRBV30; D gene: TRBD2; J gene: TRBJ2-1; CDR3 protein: CAWSGLAEHNEQFF; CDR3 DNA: TGTGCCTGGAGTGGACTAGCGGAGCACAATGAGCAGTTCTTC
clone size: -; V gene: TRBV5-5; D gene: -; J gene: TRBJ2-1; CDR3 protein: CASIIGLGLGEQFF; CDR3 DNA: TGTGCCAGCATCATCGGACTGGGTCTCGGAGAGCAGTTCTTC
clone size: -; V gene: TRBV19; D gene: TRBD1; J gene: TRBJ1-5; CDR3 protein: CASSILQGNWGQPQHF; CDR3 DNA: TGTGCCAGTAGTATCCTACAGGGGAACTGGGGACAGCCCCAGCATTTT
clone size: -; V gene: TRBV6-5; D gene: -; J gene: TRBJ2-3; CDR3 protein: CASCIADTQYF; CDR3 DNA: TGTGCCAGCTGTATCGCAGATACGCAGTATTTT
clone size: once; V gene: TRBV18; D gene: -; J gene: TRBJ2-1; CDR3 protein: CASSPANSYNEQFF; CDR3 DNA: TGTGCCAGCTCACCGGCGAACTCCTACAATGAGCAGTTCTTC
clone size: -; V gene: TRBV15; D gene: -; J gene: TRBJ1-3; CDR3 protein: CATSSPQGQRGNTIYF; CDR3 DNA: TGTGCCACCAGCAGTCCACAGGGACAACGTGGAAACACCATATATTTT
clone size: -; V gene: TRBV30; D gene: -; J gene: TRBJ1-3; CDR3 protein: CAWNLDVNTIYF; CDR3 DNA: TGTGCCTGGAACCTGGACGTAAACACCATATATTTT
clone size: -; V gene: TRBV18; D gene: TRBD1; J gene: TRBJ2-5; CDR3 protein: CASSPSGQGQTQYF; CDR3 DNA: TGTGCCAGCTCACCATCGGGACAGGGGCAGACCCAGTACTTC
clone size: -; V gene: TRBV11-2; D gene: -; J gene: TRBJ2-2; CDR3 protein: CATPIGGELFF; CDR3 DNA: TGTGCCACCCCGATAGGCGGGGAGCTGTTTTTT
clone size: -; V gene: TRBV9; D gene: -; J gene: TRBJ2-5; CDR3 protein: CASSVVGDNKETQYF; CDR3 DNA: TGTGCCAGCAGCGTAGTGGGGGATAACAAGGAGACCCAGTACTTC